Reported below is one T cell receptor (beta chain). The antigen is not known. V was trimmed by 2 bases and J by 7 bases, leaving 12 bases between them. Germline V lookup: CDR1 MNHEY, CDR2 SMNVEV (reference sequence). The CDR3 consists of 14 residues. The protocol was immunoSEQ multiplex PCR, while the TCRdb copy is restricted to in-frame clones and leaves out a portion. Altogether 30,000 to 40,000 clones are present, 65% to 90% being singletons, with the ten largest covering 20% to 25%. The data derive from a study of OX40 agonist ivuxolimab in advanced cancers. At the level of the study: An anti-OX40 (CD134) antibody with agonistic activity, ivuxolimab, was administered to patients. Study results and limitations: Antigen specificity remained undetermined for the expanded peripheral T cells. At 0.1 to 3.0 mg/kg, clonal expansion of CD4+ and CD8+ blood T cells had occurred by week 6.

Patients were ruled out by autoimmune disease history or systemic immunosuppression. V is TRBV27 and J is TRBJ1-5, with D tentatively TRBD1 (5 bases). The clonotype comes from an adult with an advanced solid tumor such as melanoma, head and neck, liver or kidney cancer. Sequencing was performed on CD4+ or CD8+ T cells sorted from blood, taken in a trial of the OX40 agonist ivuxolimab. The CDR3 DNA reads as TGTGCCAGCAGTTTAATCGGCAGGGCGCAGCCCCAGCATTTT. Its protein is CASSLIGRAQPQHF.